This T cell receptor (beta chain) came from a study of shared clonotypes between healthy human individuals. Sorted-subset replicate PCRs used around 200 ng DNA, about 30,000 T cell genomes. TCRdb's copy holds only in-frame clones and misses some; the assay was immunoSEQ multiplex PCR. The table includes 2 million to 2.5 million clones, around 95% detected once. Splitting of CD4+ cells produced CD45RA+ naive and CD45RA-negative memory subsets. Study results and caveats: Blood was the only sampled material, and tissue repertoires likely differ.

Notes on this clone: Its antigen is as yet unknown.

Looked up from germline, CDR1 is MGHDK and CDR2 is SYGVNS. The CDR3 is 13 residues long. V was pared by 8 bases and J by 7 bases, with 17 bases between. The rearrangement uses TRBV25-1 and TRBJ1-2, with no clear D. The source is a man in his late teens or twenties in good health. Sequencing was done on a sample of naive CD4+ T cells sorted from blood. The subset denotes: CD45RA+ positively selected. CDR3 nucleotides: TGTGCCAGCCACTCCGCCGAGACGGGTGGCTACACCTTC. Translated: CASHSAETGGYTF.